The entry that follows covers one T cell receptor beta chain sequence. The V gene's germline CDR1 is DFQATT and CDR2 SNEGSKA (reference sequence). V lost 3 bases and J lost 7; bases outside the gene matches: 7. The CDR3 is made up of 14 amino acids. In the original workflow: Estimation of nucleated cell counts was performed using reference gene primer amplification. Sequencing used immunoSEQ multiplex PCR; TCRdb keeps in-frame clones, though not all of them. For V, J and clone size, that table is used; D and trimming come from the DNA. The data contain more than 130,000 clones, about 83% of them singletons. These data belong to a study of blood T cell repertoires in COVID-19. About the study: Samples came from the United States, Italy and Spain, spanning acute and convalescent COVID-19. T cells, B-cell-depleted T cells, or PBMCs provided the cDNA or gDNA that served as material.

The receptor was derived from a middle-aged woman with acute or convalescent COVID-19. V and J are TRBV20-1 and TRBJ2-1; 9 positions agree with TRBD2. The sample was peripheral blood. This CDR3 is CSASQRGEGNEQFF. CDR3 DNA: TGCAGTGCTAGTCAGCGGGGGGAAGGAAATGAGCAGTTCTTC.